The T cell receptor (beta chain) described here comes from a study of blood T cell repertoires in COVID-19. The cohort comprised adults aged about 18 to 90 years residing in about 25 US areas. Participant-reported clinical history was the basis for cohort assignment. As handled by the study authors: Reference gene primer amplification gave nucleated cell count estimates. Profiling relied on immunoSEQ multiplex PCR, and the TCRdb table lists in-frame clones only, not all of them. V, J and clone size derive from that table, while D and trimming were established from the DNA sequence. Of fewer than 250,000 clones listed, about nine tenths are singletons. This CDR3 contains 19 residues. Germline CDR1 and CDR2: SEHNR and FQNEAQ (reference sequence). J gave up 6 bases and V 5 bases, and 18 bases lay outside the gene matches.

Sequencing was performed on PBMCs or T cells enriched from blood (not recorded which). The V call is TRBV7-9, the J call TRBJ2-3; the match to TRBD2 covers 12 bases. This TCR was recovered from a man younger than 45 in a cohort exposed to, infected with or recovered from COVID-19 (not recorded which). CDR3 DNA: TGTGCCAGCAGCGAGACCACTCCTGGACTAGCGGGGTTTTGTGATACGCAGTATTTT. It encodes CASSETTPGLAGFCDTQYF. The whole variable domain, filled in from reference TRBV7-9 and TRBJ2-3, reads DTGVSQNPRHKITKRGQNVTFRCDPISEHNRLYWYRQTLGQGPEFLTYFQNEAQLEKSRLLSDRFSAERPKGSFSTLEIQRTEQGDSAMYLCASSETTPGLAGFCDTQYFGPGTRLTVL.